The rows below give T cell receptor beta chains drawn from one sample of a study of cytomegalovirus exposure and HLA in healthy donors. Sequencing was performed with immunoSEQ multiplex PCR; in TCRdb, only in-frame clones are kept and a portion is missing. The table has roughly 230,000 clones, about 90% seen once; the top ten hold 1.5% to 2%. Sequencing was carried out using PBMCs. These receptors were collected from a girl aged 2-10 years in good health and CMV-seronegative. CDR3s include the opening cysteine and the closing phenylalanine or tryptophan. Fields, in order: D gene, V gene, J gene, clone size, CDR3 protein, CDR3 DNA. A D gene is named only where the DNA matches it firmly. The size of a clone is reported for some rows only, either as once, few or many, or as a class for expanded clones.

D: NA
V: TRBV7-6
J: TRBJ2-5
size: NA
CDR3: CASSLFPQKETQYF
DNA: TGTGCCAGCAGCTTATTTCCCCAGAAAGAGACCCAGTACTTC

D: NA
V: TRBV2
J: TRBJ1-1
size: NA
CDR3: CASSARGGTEAFF
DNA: TGTGCCAGCAGTGCCCGAGGAGGCACTGAAGCTTTCTTT

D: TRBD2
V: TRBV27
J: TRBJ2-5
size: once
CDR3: CASSLYGGGAALETQYF
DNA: TGTGCCAGCAGTTTATATGGCGGGGGTGCTGCATTAGAGACCCAGTACTTC

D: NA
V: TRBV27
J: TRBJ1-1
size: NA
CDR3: CASRDRNTEAFF
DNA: TGTGCCAGCCGCGACAGGAACACTGAAGCTTTCTTT

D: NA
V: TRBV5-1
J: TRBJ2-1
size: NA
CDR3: CASSLGAPTGSGNEQFF
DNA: TGCGCCAGCAGCTTGGGGGCACCTACGGGGTCGGGCAATGAGCAGTTCTTC

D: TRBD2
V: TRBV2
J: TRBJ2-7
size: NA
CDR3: CASSGTSASYEQYF
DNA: TGTGCCAGCAGTGGGACTAGCGCATCCTACGAGCAGTACTTC

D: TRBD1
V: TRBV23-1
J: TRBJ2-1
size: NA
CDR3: CASSQWVTGGWNEQFF
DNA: TGCGCCAGCAGTCAATGGGTGACAGGGGGCTGGAATGAGCAGTTCTTC

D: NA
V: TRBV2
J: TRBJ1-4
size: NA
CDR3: CASTPFGGANEKLFF
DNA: TGTGCCAGCACCCCTTTCGGGGGTGCTAATGAAAAACTGTTTTTT

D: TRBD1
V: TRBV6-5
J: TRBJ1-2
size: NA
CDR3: CASSHGTGQGYTF
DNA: TGTGCCAGCAGCCACGGGACAGGGCAGGGCTACACCTTC

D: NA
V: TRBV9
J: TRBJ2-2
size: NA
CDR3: CASSDRTSNTGELFF
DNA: TGTGCCAGCAGCGACCGGACATCGAACACCGGGGAGCTGTTTTTT